Below, 29 T cell receptor beta chains from the same sample are listed, as sequenced in a study of regulatory T cells in long-lasting Graves disease. Time point indicated: newly diagnosed GD, antithyroid drugs for less than 3 months. From PBMCs, RNA was extracted and then used to make the TCR library. In building TCR beta libraries, iRepertoire HTBI primers were used together with Arm-PCR of CDR3 regions. TCRdb called the multiplex PCR reads again in MiXCR, with one record for every CDR3 protein. The table shows hundreds of thousands of distinct CDR3 sequences, with under 20% occurring only once. The input for sequencing was peripheral blood mononuclear cells (PBMCs), taken at new diagnosis, from a patient treated with antithyroid drugs. These receptor sequences come from a female donor with Graves disease.

Only a few counts were recorded for this clonotype. With a much larger clone just one base away, this may be a read error. The V call is TRBV18, the J call TRBJ1-5; perhaps TRBD1 as D (5 bases). CDR1 and CDR2 (germline): KGHSH, LQKENI. The length of the CDR3 is 14 residues. Deletions cut 4 bases from V and 9 bases from J, with 16 bases between. Here the CDR3 DNA reads TGTGCCAGCTCACATGACAGAAGTGATCGGCCCCAGCATTTT. Amino acid sequence: CASSHDRSDRPQHF.

In this sample, this clonotype turned up many times. The V gene is TRBV11-2, the J gene TRBJ1-4, with D tentatively TRBD1 (5 bases). The V end lost 4 bases, the J end lost 0 bases, and 6 bases lay between the germline ends. The CDR3 has 14 amino acids. CDR1 and CDR2 from the germline V gene are SGHAT and FQNNGV. CDR3 protein: CASSWGATNEKLFF. For the CDR3, the DNA is TGTGCCAGCAGCTGGGGGGCAACTAATGAAAAACTGTTTTTT.

The J gene is TRBJ2-4, the V gene TRBV12-3 or TRBV12-4; 9 bases align to TRBD1. The CDR3 length is 17 residues. With V trimmed by 2 bases and J by 0 bases, 5 bases remained unmatched. The CDR3 is CASSLRQGEVAKNIQYF. The CDR3 coding sequence is TGTGCCAGCAGTTTAAGACAGGGGGAAGTAGCCAAAAACATTCAGTACTTC.

This clonotype has ten or more counts. V usage is TRBV27 and J usage is TRBJ2-7; TRBD2 matches 9 bases. Trimming took 3 bases from V and 6 from J; bases not matched to a gene: 6. This CDR3 contains 14 residues. Germline-derived CDR1 and CDR2 are MNHEY and SMNVEV (reference sequence). The DNA of the CDR3 is TGTGCCAGCAGTTTGCGGGGACTAGCTAGCGAGCAGTACTTC. Its protein product is CASSLRGLASEQYF.

This clonotype was detected ten times or more. The chain employs TRBV6-5 and TRBJ2-5, with D possibly called TRBD1 or TRBD2 (5 bases each). V was shortened by 0 bases and J by 4 bases, with 18 bases between the two germline ends. The CDR3 length is 17 residues. CDR1 is MNHEY, CDR2 SVGAGI, per germline. The CDR3 loop is CASSYSDVRGKRETQYF. DNA of the CDR3: TGTGCCAGCAGTTACTCGGACGTTCGGGGCAAGCGAGAGACCCAGTACTTC.

As concerns this clonotype: Given the absence of the conserved phenylalanine or tryptophan at the CDR3 end, a read error is likely. V usage is TRBV12-3 or TRBV12-4 and J usage is TRBJ1-1; D is unclear. CDR3 length: 13 amino acids. Trimming cost V 6 bases and J 4 bases, with 12 bases left between them. The CDR3 spells CASSVEGGTEAFS. CDR3 coding DNA: TGTGCCAGCAGCGTAGAGGGCGGCACTGAAGCTTTCTCT.

The chain joins TRBV6-1 to TRBJ1-5, with D unresolved. Germline V gives CDR1 MNHNS, CDR2 SASEGT. CDR3 size: 13 residues. V was trimmed by 9 bases and J by 3 bases, leaving 12 bases between them. CDR3 sequence (DNA): TGTGCCAGTACCTTCGAGACCAATCAGCCCCAGCATTTT. The encoded protein is CASTFETNQPQHF.

The chain links TRBV5-1 to TRBJ2-5; no definite D call. The length of the CDR3 is 14 residues. Trimming removed 4 bases at V and 2 bases at J, with 12 bases between. The germline gives CDR1 SGHRS, CDR2 YFSETQ. In nucleotides, the CDR3 is TGCGCCAGCAGCCCCGGATTAGGGCAAGAGACCCAGTACTTC. As protein: CASSPGLGQETQYF.

Worth noting for this clonotype: A junction end diverges from the germline sequence, so it may reflect a read error. The V gene is TRBV5-1, the J gene TRBJ2-1; D not certain. CDR3 length equals 11 residues. Germline loops: CDR1 SGHRS, CDR2 YFSETQ. The CDR3, as DNA: TGTGCCAGCAGCACTACGTACGAGCAGTTCTTC. Protein product: CASSTTYEQFF.

This clonotype came up a few times. The chain has TRBV5-4 and TRBJ2-3; weak D call: TRBD1 (6 bases). Per germline, CDR1 SGHNT and CDR2 YYREEE (reference sequence). This CDR3 spans 14 amino acids. The ends were cut back, 6 bases at V and 5 bases at J, with 16 bases in the middle. The CDR3 bases are TGTGCCAGCATCGCCAGGGGCCAAAGAGATACGCAGTATTTT. This encodes CASIARGQRDTQYF.

The chain joins TRBV7-9 to TRBJ1-1; 9 nucleotides align to TRBD1. Trimming cost V 5 bases and J 3 bases; bases outside gene matches: 10. CDR1 and CDR2 (germline): SEHNR, FQNEAQ (reference sequence). The CDR3 has 16 residues. The CDR3, as DNA: TGTGCCAGCAGCAAGAACAGGGGGCCATTAGACACTGAAGCTTTCTTT. This sequence encodes CASSKNRGPLDTEAFF.

This clonotype was recorded many times. This chain joins TRBV28 and TRBJ1-3; no firm D call. The V and J ends lost 6 bases and 1 base respectively, with 10 bases between them. Looked up from germline, CDR1 is MDHEN and CDR2 is SYDVKM. CDR3 length: 14 residues. The CDR3 DNA reads TGTGCCAGCAGCCCCCGGCGGTCTGGAAACACCATATATTTT. It translates to CASSPRRSGNTIYF.

This clonotype was counted at least ten times. This chain connects TRBV24-1 to TRBJ2-2; no definite D call. The germline V gene has CDR1 KGHDR and CDR2 SFDVKD. With 5 bases removed from V and 6 bases from J, the gap between germline ends came to 9 bases. The CDR3 is 13 amino acids. This chain's CDR3 is CATSGGVSGELFF. In nucleotides, the CDR3 is TGTGCCACCAGTGGCGGCGTATCCGGGGAGCTGTTTTTT.

This clonotype was detected once. Possible read error: a much larger clone is one base away. The chain carries TRBV7-9 and TRBJ2-3, with 8 bases lining up with TRBD2. Germline lookup yields CDR1 SEHNR and CDR2 FQNEAQ (reference sequence). CDR3 length: 14 residues. The CDR3 sequence: CASSLKSGRNTRYF. The CDR3 DNA follows: TGTGCCAGCAGCTTAAAAAGCGGGAGAAATACGCGGTATTTT. The variable domain in full, completed from reference TRBV7-9 and TRBJ2-3, reads DTGVSQNPRHKITKRGQNVTFRCDPISEHNRLYWYRQTLGQGPEFLTYFQNEAQLEKSRLLSDRFSAERPKGSFSTLEIQRTEQGDSAMYLCASSLKSGRNTRYFGPGTRLTVL.

A note on this clonotype: With a much larger clone just one base away, this may be a read error. V and J are TRBV4-2 and TRBJ2-7; 7 nucleotides agree with TRBD1. CDR1 is LGHNA and CDR2 is YNFKEQ in the germline V gene. The CDR3 is made up of 15 amino acids. With V trimmed by 5 bases and J by 3 bases, 10 bases remained unmatched. The CDR3: CASSYGTAKIYEQYF. CDR3 coding DNA: TGTGCCAGCAGCTACGGGACAGCCAAAATCTACGAGCAGTACTTC.

The sample holds many counts of this clonotype. J is TRBJ1-2 and V is TRBV6-1; 12 bases agree with TRBD1. The CDR3 has 14 amino acids. Trimming took 7 bases from V and 7 from J; bases not matched to a gene: 7. Germline values: CDR1 MNHNS, CDR2 SASEGT. This CDR3 reads CASKRDRGQFGYTF. The CDR3 region has the DNA TGTGCCAGCAAGAGGGACAGGGGGCAGTTTGGCTACACCTTC.

The chain has TRBV10-3 and TRBJ2-3; tentative D call: TRBD1 (7 bases). The V gene's germline CDR1 is ENHRY and CDR2 SYGVKD. Trimming took 4 bases from V and 2 from J, leaving 19 bases between them. This CDR3 comprises 17 residues. CDR3 in amino acids: CAISGLAGGLFTDTQYF. The DNA for the CDR3 is TGTGCCATCAGTGGCCTAGCAGGGGGACTCTTCACAGATACGCAGTATTTT.

This clonotype was detected many times. The chain has TRBV2 and TRBJ1-2; 10 nucleotides align to TRBD1. The V gene's germline CDR1 is SNHLY and CDR2 FYNNEI. V trimming: 6 bases; J trimming: 7 bases; junction bases outside the gene matches: 8. The CDR3 has 14 residues. CDR3 DNA: TGTGCCAGCAGGGGGGACAGGGGATCCGGTGGCTACACCTTC. Residues: CASRGDRGSGGYTF. Full variable domain (missing parts from reference TRBV2 and TRBJ1-2): EPEVTQTPSHQVTQMGQEVILRCVPISNHLYFYWYRQILGQKVEFLVSFYNNEISEKSEIFDDQFSVERPDGSNFTLKIRSTKLEDSAMYFCASRGDRGSGGYTFGSGTRLTVV.

This clonotype was observed at least ten times. The chain joins TRBV7-3 to TRBJ2-7, with D possibly matching TRBD1 (6 bases). CDR1 is SGHTA and CDR2 is FQGTGA in the germline V gene. CDR3 length equals 13 residues. V gave up 5 bases and J gave up 7 bases, with 15 bases separating them. As DNA, the CDR3 is TGTGCCAGCAGCGGTCGACAGGACCATGAGCAGTACTTC. This encodes CASSGRQDHEQYF.

In its sample, this clonotype was seen many times. The J gene is TRBJ2-3, the V gene TRBV27; D remains ambiguous. CDR3 size: 14 residues. The V end was cut by 2 bases, the J end by 0 bases, with 6 bases between. Germline lookup yields CDR1 MNHEY and CDR2 SMNVEV (reference sequence). The CDR3 nucleotides read TGTGCCAGCAGTTTAAGGGCTAGCACAGATACGCAGTATTTT. Translation gives CASSLRASTDTQYF.

This clonotype was seen ten or more times. V and J are TRBV12-3 or TRBV12-4 and TRBJ1-2; a possible D gene is TRBD1 (6 bases). Deletions cut 5 bases from V and 7 bases from J, with 14 bases between. The CDR3 is 13 amino acids. The CDR3 region is CASSPGGGAGYTF. The CDR3, as DNA: TGTGCCAGCAGTCCAGGAGGGGGTGCTGGCTACACCTTC.

V usage is TRBV7-2 and J usage is TRBJ1-2; tentatively, D is TRBD1 (5 bases). In germline, CDR1 is SGHTA, CDR2 FQGNSA. With 1 base removed from V and 5 bases from J, the gap between germline ends came to 17 bases. This CDR3 is 16 amino acids long. In DNA form, the CDR3 reads TGTGCCAGCAGCTTAGGGGGCCTGCAGGATCGGTATGGCTACACCTTC. Residues: CASSLGGLQDRYGYTF.

This clonotype was seen repeatedly, ten times or more. V is TRBV10-3 and J is TRBJ1-1; D might be TRBD1 (6 bases). Germline lookup yields CDR1 ENHRY and CDR2 SYGVKD. The CDR3 contains 11 residues. V was shortened by 3 bases and J by 10 bases, with 9 bases between the two germline ends. The CDR3: CAISDSDRAFF. As DNA, the CDR3 is TGTGCCATCAGTGACTCGGACAGAGCTTTCTTT.

This clonotype was seen many times. V gene TRBV6-2 or TRBV6-3 combines with J gene TRBJ2-5; 7 bases map to TRBD2. This CDR3 is built from 14 residues. Germline V gives CDR1 MNHEY, CDR2 SVGEGT. V lost 5 bases to trimming and J lost 7 bases; unmatched junction nucleotides: 10. The CDR3 DNA reads TGTGCCAGCAGTCAACCTTCGGGGAGGGGGACCCAGTACTTC. Protein: CASSQPSGRGTQYF.

In its sample, this clonotype was seen a few times. For the CDR3, the DNA is TGTGCCAGCTCACCAACAACAGTCTACGAGCAGTACTTC. Its protein is CASSPTTVYEQYF. J is TRBJ2-7 and V is TRBV18, with D uncertain. The CDR3 covers 13 residues. The V and J ends lost 2 bases and 3 bases respectively, with 8 bases between them. Germline CDR1 KGHSH, CDR2 LQKENI.

V is TRBV20-1 and J is TRBJ2-3; possibly TRBD1 or TRBD2 for D (5 bases each). Trimming took 5 bases from V and 2 from J, leaving 11 bases between them. The CDR3 loop spans 13 amino acids. Germline CDR1 and CDR2: DFQATT and SNEGSKA (reference sequence). CDR3 loop: CSAPWGITDTQYF. CDR3 bases: TGCAGTGCTCCTTGGGGGATCACAGATACGCAGTATTTT.

V gene TRBV9 combines with J gene TRBJ2-2, with 8 bases matching TRBD2. The CDR3 runs 14 residues. Germline V gene lookup returns CDR1 SGDLS and CDR2 YYNGEE. V shed 4 bases, J shed 10 bases, and the junction held 9 bases outside the gene matches. The CDR3 loop reads CASSQGAGAEELFF. The CDR3 DNA reads TGTGCCAGCAGCCAAGGAGCGGGAGCGGAGGAGCTGTTTTTT.

This sequence joins TRBV6-5 and TRBJ2-4; 7 positions match TRBD2. The V gene's germline CDR1 is MNHEY and CDR2 SVGAGI. After removal of 0 bases from V and 2 bases from J, the junction contained 7 bases not matched to a gene. The CDR3 extends over 17 amino acids. CDR3 protein: CASSYSWRENSKNIQYF. The CDR3 coding sequence is TGTGCCAGCAGTTACTCCTGGCGGGAGAACTCCAAAAACATTCAGTACTTC.

Note on this clonotype: This CDR3 is missing its conserved last phenylalanine or tryptophan, likely due to a read error. V usage is TRBV7-2 and J usage is TRBJ1-1, with 9 bases matching TRBD1. The CDR3 consists of 15 residues. Trimming removed 5 bases from V and 0 bases from J; junction bases left unmatched: 4. Per the germline V gene, CDR1 is SGHTA and CDR2 is FQGNSA. The CDR3 loop reads CASSVGQGLNTEAFL. CDR3 sequence (DNA): TGTGCCAGCAGCGTCGGACAGGGGCTGAACACTGAAGCTTTCCTT.